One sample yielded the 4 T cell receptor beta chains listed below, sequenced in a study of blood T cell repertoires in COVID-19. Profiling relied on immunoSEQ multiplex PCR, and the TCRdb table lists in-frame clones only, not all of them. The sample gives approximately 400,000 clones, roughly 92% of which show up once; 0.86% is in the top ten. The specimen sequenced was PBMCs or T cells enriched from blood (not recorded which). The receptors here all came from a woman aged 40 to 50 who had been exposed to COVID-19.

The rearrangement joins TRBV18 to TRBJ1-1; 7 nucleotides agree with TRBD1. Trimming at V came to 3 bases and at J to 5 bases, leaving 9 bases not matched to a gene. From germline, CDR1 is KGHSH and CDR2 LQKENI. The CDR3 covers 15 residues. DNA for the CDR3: TGTGCCAGCTCACCCGCTACAGGGGTGGGGACTGAAGCTTTCTTT. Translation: CASSPATGVGTEAFF.

The CDR3 reads CASSLGGQVNEKLFF. The DNA of the CDR3 is TGTGCCAGCAGCTTGGGAGGGCAGGTCAATGAAAAACTGTTTTTT. J is TRBJ1-4 and V is TRBV5-4; no definite D call. Trimming cost V 0 bases and J 5 bases, with 11 bases left between them. The CDR3 is made up of 15 amino acids. Per germline, CDR1 SGHNT and CDR2 YYREEE (reference sequence).

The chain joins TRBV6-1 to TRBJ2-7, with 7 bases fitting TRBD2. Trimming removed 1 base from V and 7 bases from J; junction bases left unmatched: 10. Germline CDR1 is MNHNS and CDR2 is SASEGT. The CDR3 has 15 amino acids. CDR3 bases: TGTGCCAGCAGTGAAGGAACGGGGGGAGGCGTGGAGCAGTACTTC. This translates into CASSEGTGGGVEQYF.

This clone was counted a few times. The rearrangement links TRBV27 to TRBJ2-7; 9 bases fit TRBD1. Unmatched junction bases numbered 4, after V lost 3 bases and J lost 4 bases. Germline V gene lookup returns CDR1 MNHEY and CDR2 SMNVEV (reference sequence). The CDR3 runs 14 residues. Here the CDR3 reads CASSLDRGMYEQYF. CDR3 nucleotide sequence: TGTGCCAGCAGTTTGGACAGGGGAATGTACGAGCAGTACTTC.